Here is one T cell receptor beta chain with its context. TCRdb keeps only in-frame clones here, not all; method: immunoSEQ multiplex PCR. The table records some 16,000 clones, about 92% of them present only once. The sample belongs to a study of T cell repertoires in ileal Crohn's disease. The time point here: inflamed ileum from the surgical specimen. The sequenced material came from ileal tissue. This receptor was obtained from an adult with Crohn's disease.

This CDR3 reads CASSQQPSDTGELFF. CDR3 coding DNA: TGTGCCAGCAGCCAACAACCCTCGGACACCGGGGAGCTGTTTTTT. The V call is TRBV7-2, the J call TRBJ2-2; D remains unclear. V lost 5 bases and J 3 bases, leaving 13 bases between the germline ends. The CDR3 has 15 amino acids. Per the germline V gene, CDR1 is SGHTA and CDR2 is FQGNSA.